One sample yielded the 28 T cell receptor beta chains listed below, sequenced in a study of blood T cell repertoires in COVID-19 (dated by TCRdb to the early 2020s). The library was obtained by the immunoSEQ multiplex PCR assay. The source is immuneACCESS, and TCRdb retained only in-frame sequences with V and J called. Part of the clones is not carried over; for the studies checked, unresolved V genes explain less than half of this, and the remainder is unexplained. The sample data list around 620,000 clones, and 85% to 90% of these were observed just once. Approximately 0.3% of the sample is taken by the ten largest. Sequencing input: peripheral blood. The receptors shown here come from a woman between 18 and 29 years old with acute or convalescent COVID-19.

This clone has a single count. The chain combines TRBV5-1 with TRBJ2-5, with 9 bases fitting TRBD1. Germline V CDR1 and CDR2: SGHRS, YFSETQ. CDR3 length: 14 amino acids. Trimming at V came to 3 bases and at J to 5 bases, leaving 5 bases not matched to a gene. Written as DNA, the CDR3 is TGCGCCAGCAGCTCCTACAGGGGGCCCGAGACCCAGTACTTC. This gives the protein CASSSYRGPETQYF. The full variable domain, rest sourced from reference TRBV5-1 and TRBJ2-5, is KAGVTQTPRYLIKTRGQQVTLSCSPISGHRSVSWYQQTPGQGLQFLFEYFSETQRNKGNFPGRFSGRQFSNSRSEMNVSTLELGDSALYLCASSSYRGPETQYFGPGTRLLVL.

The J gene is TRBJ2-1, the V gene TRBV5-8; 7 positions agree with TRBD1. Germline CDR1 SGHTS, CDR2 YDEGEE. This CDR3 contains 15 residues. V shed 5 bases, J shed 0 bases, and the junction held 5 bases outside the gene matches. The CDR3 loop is CASSPRGSSYNEQFF. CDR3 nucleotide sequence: TGTGCCAGCAGTCCCAGGGGGAGCTCCTACAATGAGCAGTTCTTC.

The CDR3 sequence is CASSATGLGNTEAFF. The CDR3 region has the DNA TGTGCCAGCAGCGCGACAGGGCTCGGGAACACTGAAGCTTTCTTT. The chain has TRBV9 and TRBJ1-1; TRBD1 agrees at 7 bases. With V trimmed by 3 bases and J by 1 base, 6 bases remained unmatched. Germline V CDR1 and CDR2: SGDLS, YYNGEE. This CDR3 is built from 15 residues.

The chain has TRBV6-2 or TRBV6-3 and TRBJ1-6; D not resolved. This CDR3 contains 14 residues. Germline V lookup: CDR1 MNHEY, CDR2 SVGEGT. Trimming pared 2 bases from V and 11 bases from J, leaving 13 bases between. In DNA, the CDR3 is TGTGCCAGCAGTTACGAGGGATCTCACACACCCCTCCACTTT. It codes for CASSYEGSHTPLHF.

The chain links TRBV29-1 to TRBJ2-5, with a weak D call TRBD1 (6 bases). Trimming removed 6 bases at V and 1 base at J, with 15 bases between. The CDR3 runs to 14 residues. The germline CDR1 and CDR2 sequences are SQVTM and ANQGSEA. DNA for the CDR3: TGCAGCGTCCCAGGACAGAACCTCCAAGAGACCCAGTACTTC. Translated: CSVPGQNLQETQYF.

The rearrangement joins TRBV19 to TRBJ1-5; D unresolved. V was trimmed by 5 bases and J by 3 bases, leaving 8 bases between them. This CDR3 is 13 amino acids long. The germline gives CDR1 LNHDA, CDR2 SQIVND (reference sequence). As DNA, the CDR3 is TGTGCCAGTAGTCGAGGAATCAATCAGCCCCAGCATTTT. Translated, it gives CASSRGINQPQHF. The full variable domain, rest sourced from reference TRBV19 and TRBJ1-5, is DGGITQSPKYLFRKEGQNVTLSCEQNLNHDAMYWYRQDPGQGLRLIYYSQIVNDFQKGDIAEGYSVSREKKESFPLTVTSAQKNPTAFYLCASSRGINQPQHFGDGTRLSIL.

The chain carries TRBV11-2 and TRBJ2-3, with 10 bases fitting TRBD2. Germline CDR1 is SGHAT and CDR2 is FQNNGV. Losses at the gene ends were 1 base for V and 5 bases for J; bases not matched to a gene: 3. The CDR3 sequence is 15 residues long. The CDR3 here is CASSLVAGGIDTQYF. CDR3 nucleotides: TGTGCCAGCAGCTTAGTAGCGGGGGGTATAGATACGCAGTATTTT.

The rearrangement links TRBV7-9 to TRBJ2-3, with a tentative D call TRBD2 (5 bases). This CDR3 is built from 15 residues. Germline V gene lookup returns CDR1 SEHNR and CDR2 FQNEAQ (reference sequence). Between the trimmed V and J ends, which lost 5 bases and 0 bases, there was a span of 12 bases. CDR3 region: CASSPDSRSTDTQYF. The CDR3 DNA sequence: TGTGCCAGCAGCCCGGACTCTCGCAGCACAGATACGCAGTATTTT.

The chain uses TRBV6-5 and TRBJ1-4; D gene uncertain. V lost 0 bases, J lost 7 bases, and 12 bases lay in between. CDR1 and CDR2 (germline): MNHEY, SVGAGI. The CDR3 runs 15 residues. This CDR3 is CASSYSPSGSEKLFF. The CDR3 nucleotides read TGTGCCAGCAGTTACTCGCCCAGCGGGAGTGAAAAACTGTTTTTT.

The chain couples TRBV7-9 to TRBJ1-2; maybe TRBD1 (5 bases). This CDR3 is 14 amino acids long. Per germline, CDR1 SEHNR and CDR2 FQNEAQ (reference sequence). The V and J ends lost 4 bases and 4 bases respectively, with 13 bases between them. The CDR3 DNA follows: TGTGCCAGCAGCTCTCTGGGGGAGGCCTATGGCTACACCTTC. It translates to CASSSLGEAYGYTF.

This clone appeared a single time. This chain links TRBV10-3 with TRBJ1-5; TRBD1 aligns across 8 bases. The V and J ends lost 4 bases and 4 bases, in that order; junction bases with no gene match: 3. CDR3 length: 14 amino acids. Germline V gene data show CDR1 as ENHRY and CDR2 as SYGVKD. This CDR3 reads CAISGGTGNQPQHF. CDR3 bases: TGTGCCATCAGTGGAGGGACAGGTAATCAGCCCCAGCATTTT.

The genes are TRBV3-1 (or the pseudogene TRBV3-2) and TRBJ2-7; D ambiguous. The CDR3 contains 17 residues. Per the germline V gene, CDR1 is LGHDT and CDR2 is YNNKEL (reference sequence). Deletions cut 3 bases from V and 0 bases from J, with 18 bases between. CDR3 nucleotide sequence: TGTGCCAGCAGCCAGAGGCCCCTCTCCGAGAGCTCCTACGAGCAGTACTTC. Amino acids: CASSQRPLSESSYEQYF.

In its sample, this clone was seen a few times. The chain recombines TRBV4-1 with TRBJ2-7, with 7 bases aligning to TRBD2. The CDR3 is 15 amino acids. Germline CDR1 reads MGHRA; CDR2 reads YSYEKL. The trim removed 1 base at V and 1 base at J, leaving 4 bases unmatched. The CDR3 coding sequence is TGCGCCAGCAGCCAAGTTCCCGGGGGGTCCTACGAGCAGTACTTC. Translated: CASSQVPGGSYEQYF.

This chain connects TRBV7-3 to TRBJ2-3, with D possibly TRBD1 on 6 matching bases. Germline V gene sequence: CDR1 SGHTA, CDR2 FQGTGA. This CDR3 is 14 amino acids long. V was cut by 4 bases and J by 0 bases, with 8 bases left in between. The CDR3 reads CASSSQGSTDTQYF. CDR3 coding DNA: TGTGCCAGCAGCTCACAGGGAAGCACAGATACGCAGTATTTT.

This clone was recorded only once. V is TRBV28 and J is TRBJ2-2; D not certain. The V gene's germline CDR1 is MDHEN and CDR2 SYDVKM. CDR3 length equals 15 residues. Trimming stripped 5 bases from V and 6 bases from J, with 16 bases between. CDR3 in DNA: TGTGCCAGCAGTCCCCCCCTTAACTTACCCGGGGAGCTGTTTTTT. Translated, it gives CASSPPLNLPGELFF.

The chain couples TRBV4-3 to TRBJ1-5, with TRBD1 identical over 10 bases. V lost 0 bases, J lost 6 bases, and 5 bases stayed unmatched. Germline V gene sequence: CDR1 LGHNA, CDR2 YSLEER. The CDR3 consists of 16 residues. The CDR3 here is CASSQELGQGSQPQHF. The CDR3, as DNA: TGCGCCAGCAGCCAAGAGTTGGGACAGGGGTCTCAGCCCCAGCATTTT.

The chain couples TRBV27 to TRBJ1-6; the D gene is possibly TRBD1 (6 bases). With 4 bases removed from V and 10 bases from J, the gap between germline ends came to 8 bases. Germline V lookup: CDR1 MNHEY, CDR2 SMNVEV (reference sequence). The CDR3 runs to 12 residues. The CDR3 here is CASSSGASPLHF. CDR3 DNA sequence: TGTGCCAGCAGTTCAGGGGCCTCACCCCTCCACTTT.

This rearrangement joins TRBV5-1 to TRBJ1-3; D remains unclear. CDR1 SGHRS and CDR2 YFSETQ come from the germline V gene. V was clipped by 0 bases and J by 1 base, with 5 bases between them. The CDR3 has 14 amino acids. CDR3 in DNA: TGCGCCAGCAGCTTGGAACTATCTGGAAACACCATATATTTT. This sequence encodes CASSLELSGNTIYF.

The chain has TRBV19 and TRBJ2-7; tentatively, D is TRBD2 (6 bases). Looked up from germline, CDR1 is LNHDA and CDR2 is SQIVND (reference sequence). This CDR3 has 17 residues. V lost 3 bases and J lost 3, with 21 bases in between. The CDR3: CASSMGLGGPPFYEQYF. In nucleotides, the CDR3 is TGTGCCAGTAGTATGGGCCTAGGAGGGCCCCCCTTCTACGAGCAGTACTTC.

CDR3 amino acids: CASSQRGGSPLHF. CDR3 DNA sequence: TGTGCCAGCAGCCAAAGGGGGGGTTCACCCCTCCACTTT. The gene calls are TRBV7-3 and TRBJ1-6; D may be TRBD1 (6 bases). Trimming pared 5 bases from V and 9 bases from J, leaving 11 bases between. The CDR3 sequence is 13 residues long. Germline V gene lookup returns CDR1 SGHTA and CDR2 FQGTGA. Filled out from reference TRBV7-3 and TRBJ1-6, the complete variable domain reads GAGVSQTPSNKVTEKGKYVELRCDPISGHTALYWYRQSLGQGPEFLIYFQGTGAADDSGLPNDRFFAVRPEGSVSTLKIQRTERGDSAVYLCASSQRGGSPLHFGNGTRLTVT.

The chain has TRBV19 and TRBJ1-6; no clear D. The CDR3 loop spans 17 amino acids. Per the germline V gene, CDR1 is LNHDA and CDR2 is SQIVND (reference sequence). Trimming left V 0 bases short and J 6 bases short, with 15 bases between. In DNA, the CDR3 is TGTGCCAGTAGTATAGATCGAGTGAGGGAGTCTAATTCACCCCTCCACTTT. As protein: CASSIDRVRESNSPLHF.

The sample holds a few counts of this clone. In nucleotides, the CDR3 is TGTGCCAGCAGTTCCCTACAGAGAACCACTGAAGCTTTCTTT. Translated: CASSSLQRTTEAFF. The V call is TRBV27, the J call TRBJ1-1; D not resolved. Germline CDR1 MNHEY, CDR2 SMNVEV (reference sequence). The CDR3 covers 14 residues. Trimming stripped 4 bases from V and 4 bases from J, with 13 bases between.

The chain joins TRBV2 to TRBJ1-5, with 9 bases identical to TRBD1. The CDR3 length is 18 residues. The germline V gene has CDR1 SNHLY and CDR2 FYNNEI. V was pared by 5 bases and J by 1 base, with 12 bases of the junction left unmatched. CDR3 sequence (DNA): TGTGCCAGCAGTTACAGGGGGCGCGGTGGCCTAAGCAATCAGCCCCAGCATTTT. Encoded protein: CASSYRGRGGLSNQPQHF.

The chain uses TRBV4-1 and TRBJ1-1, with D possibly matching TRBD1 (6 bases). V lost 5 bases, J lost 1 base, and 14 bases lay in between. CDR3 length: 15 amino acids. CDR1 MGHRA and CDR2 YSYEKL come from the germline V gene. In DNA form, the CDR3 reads TGCGCCAGCAGCAAAGCAGGCAGGGGGAACACTGAAGCTTTCTTT. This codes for CASSKAGRGNTEAFF.

The CDR3 coding sequence is TGTGCCAGCAGCGCCCCCGACAGGCAGTATGAAGCTTTCTTT. Translating it yields CASSAPDRQYEAFF. This chain uses TRBV2 with TRBJ1-1; D possibly corresponds to TRBD1 (6 bases). CDR1 and CDR2 (germline): SNHLY, FYNNEI. V lost 6 bases and J 7 bases, leaving 18 bases between the germline ends. This CDR3 comprises 14 residues. Full variable domain (missing parts from reference TRBV2 and TRBJ1-1): EPEVTQTPSHQVTQMGQEVILRCVPISNHLYFYWYRQILGQKVEFLVSFYNNEISEKSEIFDDQFSVERPDGSNFTLKIRSTKLEDSAMYFCASSAPDRQYEAFFGQGTRLTVV.

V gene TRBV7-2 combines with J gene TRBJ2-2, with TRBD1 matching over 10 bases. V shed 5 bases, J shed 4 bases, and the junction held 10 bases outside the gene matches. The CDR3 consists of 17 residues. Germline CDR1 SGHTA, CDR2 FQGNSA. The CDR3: CASSGGQGNRGTGELFF. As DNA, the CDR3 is TGTGCCAGCAGCGGGGGACAGGGGAATCGCGGCACCGGGGAGCTGTTTTTT.

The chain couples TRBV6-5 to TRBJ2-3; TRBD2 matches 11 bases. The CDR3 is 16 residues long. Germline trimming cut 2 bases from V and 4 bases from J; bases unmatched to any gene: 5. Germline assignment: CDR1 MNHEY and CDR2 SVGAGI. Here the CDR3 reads CASSYAVAGGSDTQYF. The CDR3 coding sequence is TGTGCCAGCAGTTACGCCGTAGCGGGGGGGTCAGATACGCAGTATTTT.

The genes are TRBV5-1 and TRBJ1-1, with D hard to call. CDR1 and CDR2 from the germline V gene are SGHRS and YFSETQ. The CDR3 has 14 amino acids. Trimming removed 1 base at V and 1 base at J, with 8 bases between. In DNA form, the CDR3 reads TGCGCCAGCAGCTTGTTGAACTGGAACACTGAAGCTTTCTTT. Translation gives CASSLLNWNTEAFF.